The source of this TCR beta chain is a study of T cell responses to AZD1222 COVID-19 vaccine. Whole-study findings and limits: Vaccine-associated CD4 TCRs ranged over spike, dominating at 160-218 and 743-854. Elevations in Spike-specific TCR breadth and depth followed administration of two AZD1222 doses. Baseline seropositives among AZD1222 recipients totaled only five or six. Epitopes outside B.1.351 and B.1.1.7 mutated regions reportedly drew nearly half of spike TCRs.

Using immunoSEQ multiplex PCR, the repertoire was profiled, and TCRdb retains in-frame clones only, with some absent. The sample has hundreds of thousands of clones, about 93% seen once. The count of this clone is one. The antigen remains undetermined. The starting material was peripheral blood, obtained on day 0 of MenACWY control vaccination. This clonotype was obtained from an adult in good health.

The CDR3 sequence is CASSIADFYSNQPQHF. As DNA, the CDR3 is TGTGCCAGTAGTATAGCTGACTTTTATAGCAATCAGCCCCAGCATTTT. The chain has TRBV19 and TRBJ1-5; D is ambiguous. The CDR3 contains 16 residues. Trimming pared 1 base from V and 0 bases from J, leaving 10 bases between. Germline CDR1 LNHDA, CDR2 SQIVND (reference sequence).